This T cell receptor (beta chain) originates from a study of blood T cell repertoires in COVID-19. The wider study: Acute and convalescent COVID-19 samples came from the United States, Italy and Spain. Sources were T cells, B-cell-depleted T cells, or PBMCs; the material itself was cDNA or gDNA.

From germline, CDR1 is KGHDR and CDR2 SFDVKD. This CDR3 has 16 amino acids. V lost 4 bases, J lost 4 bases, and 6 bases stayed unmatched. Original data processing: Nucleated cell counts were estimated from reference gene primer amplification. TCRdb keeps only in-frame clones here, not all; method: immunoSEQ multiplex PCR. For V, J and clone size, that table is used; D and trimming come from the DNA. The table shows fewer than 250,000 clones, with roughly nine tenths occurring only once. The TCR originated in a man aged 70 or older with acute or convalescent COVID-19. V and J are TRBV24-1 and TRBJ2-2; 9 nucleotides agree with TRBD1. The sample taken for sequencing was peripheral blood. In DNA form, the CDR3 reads TGTGCCACCAGTGACCTGGGACAGGGAGCCACCGGGGAGCTGTTTTTT. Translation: CATSDLGQGATGELFF.